This TCR beta chain emerged from a study of OX40 agonist ivuxolimab in advanced cancers. Study outcomes and limitations: CD8+ T cells (on average) carried more expanded clones than CD4+ T cells. It was also the case that some nonresponders had low normalized T-cell clonal expansion.

The CDR3 length is 12 residues. CDR1 is SGHDN, CDR2 FVKESK, per germline. Between the trimmed V and J ends, which lost 1 base and 7 bases, there was a span of 7 bases. With respect to this clone: Its antigen is not known.

Blood was sampled at baseline, cycle 4 day 1, and cycle 7 day 1. Here immunoSEQ multiplex PCR was the method, and the copy in TCRdb shows in-frame clones only, minus some. The data show 21,000 or so clones, under 90% seen once. The sample consisted of CD4+ or CD8+ T cells sorted from blood, taken in a trial of the OX40 agonist ivuxolimab. The chain couples TRBV14 to TRBJ1-1; D is unresolved. The clonotype was recovered from an adult with an advanced solid tumor such as melanoma, head and neck, liver or kidney cancer. CDR3 loop: CASSQGGVEAFF. The CDR3 nucleotides read TGTGCCAGCAGCCAAGGCGGCGTTGAAGCTTTCTTT.